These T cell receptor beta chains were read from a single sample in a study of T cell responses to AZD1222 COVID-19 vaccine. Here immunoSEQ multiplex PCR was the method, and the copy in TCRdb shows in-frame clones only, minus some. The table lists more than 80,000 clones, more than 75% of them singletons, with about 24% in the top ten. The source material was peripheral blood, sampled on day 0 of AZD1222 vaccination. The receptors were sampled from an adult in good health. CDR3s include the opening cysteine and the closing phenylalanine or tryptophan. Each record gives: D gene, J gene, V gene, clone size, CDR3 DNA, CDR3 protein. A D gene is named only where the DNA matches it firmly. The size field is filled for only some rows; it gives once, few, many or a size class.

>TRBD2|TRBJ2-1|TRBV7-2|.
TGTGCCAGCACCCCGGGGGGGGCCCGGAATGAGCAGTTCTTC
CASTPGGARNEQFF
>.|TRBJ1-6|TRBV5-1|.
TGCGCCAGCAGCTTGACAGGAAGGGGTGGGGGTAATTCACCCCTCCACTTT
CASSLTGRGGGNSPLHF
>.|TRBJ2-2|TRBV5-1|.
TGCGCCAGCAGCTTGGCCCCCCGGGTGAGGGACACCGGGGAGCTGTTTTTT
CASSLAPRVRDTGELFF
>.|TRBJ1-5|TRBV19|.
TGTGCCAGCGTTGACAGGAACAATCAGCCCCAGCATTTT
CASVDRNNQPQHF
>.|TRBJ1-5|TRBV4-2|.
TGTGCCAGCAGCCAAGATGTAGGGAAACAGCCCCAGCATTTT
CASSQDVGKQPQHF
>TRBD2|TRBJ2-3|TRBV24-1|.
TGTGCCACCAGTGATGCGGTAGCGGGGATTGGGGATACGCAGTATTTT
CATSDAVAGIGDTQYF
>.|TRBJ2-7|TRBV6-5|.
TGTGCCAGCAGCCGCAATGGCGGGACGCACTACGAGCAGTACTTC
CASSRNGGTHYEQYF
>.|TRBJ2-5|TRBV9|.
TGTGCCAGCAGCGTAATGGGGAATCAAGAGACCCAGTACTTC
CASSVMGNQETQYF
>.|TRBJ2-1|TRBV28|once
TGTGCCAGCATGTATGCGGCGGACCTCACTAATGAGCAGTTCTTC
CASMYAADLTNEQFF
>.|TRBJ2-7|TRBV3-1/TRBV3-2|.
TGTGCCAGCAGCCAAGATCGGGCAGGAAGAAAGTACGAGCAGTACTTC
CASSQDRAGRKYEQYF
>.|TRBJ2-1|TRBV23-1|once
TGCGCCAGCAGTCAATCGAATTTCCCTCTACCGGGACGGACCTACAATGAGCAGTTCTTC
CASSQSNFPLPGRTYNEQFF
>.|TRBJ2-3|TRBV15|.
TGTGCCACCAGCAGAGGCCCGGGTGGGGGGAGAGAGGATTGGTATTTT
CATSRGPGGGREDWYF
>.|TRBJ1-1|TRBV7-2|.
TGTGCCAGCTCGATTTCTAGGAACACTGAAGCTTTCTTT
CASSISRNTEAFF
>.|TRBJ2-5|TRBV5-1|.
TGCGCCAGCAGCTCCGCCAGGGCAGTCCAAGAGACCCAGTACTTC
CASSSARAVQETQYF
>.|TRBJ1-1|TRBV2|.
TGTGCCAGCAGAGCAACGGGGACTCCGTACACTGAAGCTTTCTTT
CASRATGTPYTEAFF
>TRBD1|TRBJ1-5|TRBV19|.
TGTGCCAGTAAAGGGACAGGGGGAATTCAGCCCCAGCATTTT
CASKGTGGIQPQHF
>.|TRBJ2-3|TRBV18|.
TGTGCCAGCTCACTTGCCGGGGGTACAGATACGCAGTATTTT
CASSLAGGTDTQYF
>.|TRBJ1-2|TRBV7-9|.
TGTGCCAGCAGCTTAGGGGCAGGGGACTATGGCTACACCTTC
CASSLGAGDYGYTF
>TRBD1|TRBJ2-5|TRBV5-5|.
TGTGCCAGCAGCGGACAGGCGCAAGAGACCCAGTACTTC
CASSGQAQETQYF
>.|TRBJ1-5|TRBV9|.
TGTGCCAGCAGCGTAGGTTCAAGGGCCTCTCAGCCCCAGCATTTT
CASSVGSRASQPQHF
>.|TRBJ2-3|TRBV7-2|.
TGTGCCAGCAGCCGGCGGGCCGGGGGCCGCACAGATACGCAGTATTTT
CASSRRAGGRTDTQYF
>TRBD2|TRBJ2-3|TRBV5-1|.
TGCGCCAGCAGCTCCGCACTAGCGGGGGCCGCAGATACGCAGTATTTT
CASSSALAGAADTQYF
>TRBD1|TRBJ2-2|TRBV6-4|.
TGTGCCAGCAAGGGACAGGTTAACACCGGGGAGCTGTTTTTT
CASKGQVNTGELFF
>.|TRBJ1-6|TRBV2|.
TGTGCCAGCAGCGGTCGTACGGGTAATTCACCCCTCCACTTT
CASSGRTGNSPLHF
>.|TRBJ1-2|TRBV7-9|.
TGTGCCAGCAGCTTAGGGACCCAAAACTATGGCTACACCTTC
CASSLGTQNYGYTF
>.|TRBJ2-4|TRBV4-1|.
TGCGCCAGCAGCCAAGCAGGGAACATTCAGTACTTC
CASSQAGNIQYF
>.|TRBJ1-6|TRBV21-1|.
TGTGCCAACAGGGTGGGACGCCTCTATAATTCACCCCTCCACTTT
CANRVGRLYNSPLHF
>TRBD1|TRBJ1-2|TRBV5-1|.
TGCGCCAGCAGCCCGGGGACAGCAATGGACTACACCTTC
CASSPGTAMDYTF
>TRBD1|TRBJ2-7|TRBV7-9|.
TGTGCCAGCAGCTTACGCCGGGACAGGGGAATCTACGAGCAGTACTTC
CASSLRRDRGIYEQYF
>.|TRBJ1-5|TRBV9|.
TGTGCCAGCAGCGTATTGAAAGAGCCCCAGCATTTT
CASSVLKEPQHF
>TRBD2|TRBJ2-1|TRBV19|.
TGTGCCAGTAGGTATAGCCGGACTAGCGGGGGGGCCTACAATGAGCAGTTCTTC
CASRYSRTSGGAYNEQFF
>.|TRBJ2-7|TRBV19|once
TGTGCCAGTACAGGCAGCCAGAGCTCCTACGAGCAGTACTTC
CASTGSQSSYEQYF
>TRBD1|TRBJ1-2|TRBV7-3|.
TGTGCCAGCAGCACTCCGGGACAGTTCTATGGCTACACCTTC
CASSTPGQFYGYTF
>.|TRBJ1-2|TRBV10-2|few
TGCGCCAGCAGTGCTACAAGCTATGGCTACACCTTC
CASSATSYGYTF
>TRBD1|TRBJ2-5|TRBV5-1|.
TGCGCCAGCAGCTTGGGCCCGACAGGGTCGGCAGAAGAGACCCAGTACTTC
CASSLGPTGSAEETQYF
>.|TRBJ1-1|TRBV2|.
TGTGCCAGCTCGGGGGTCGGCAACACTGAAGCTTTCTTT
CASSGVGNTEAFF
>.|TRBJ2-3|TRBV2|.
TGTGCCAGCAGTGAAGCAAGACAGTTTAGCACAGATACGCAGTATTTT
CASSEARQFSTDTQYF
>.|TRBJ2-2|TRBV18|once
TGTGCCAGCTCACCAAACCCGAACACCGGGGAGCTGTTTTTT
CASSPNPNTGELFF
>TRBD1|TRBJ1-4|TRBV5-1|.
TGCGCCAGCAGCTTGGGGACAGGGGGAGAACTGTTTTTT
CASSLGTGGELFF
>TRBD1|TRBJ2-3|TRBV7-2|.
TGTGCCAGCAGCCCAAGACAGGGGGGAGATACGCAGTATTTT
CASSPRQGGDTQYF
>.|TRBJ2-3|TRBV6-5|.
TGTGCCAGCAGTCTCAGGGAGAGGTCAGATACGCAGTATTTT
CASSLRERSDTQYF
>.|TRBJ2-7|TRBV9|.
TGTGCCAGCAGCGTAGGACAGACCTACGAGCAGTACTTC
CASSVGQTYEQYF
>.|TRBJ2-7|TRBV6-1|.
TGTGCCAGCAGTGAAGGGGTGGGGGGATCCCACGAGCAGTACTTC
CASSEGVGGSHEQYF
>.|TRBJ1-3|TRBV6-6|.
TGTGCCAGCGCTGAGACACCCCGCTCTGGAAACACCATATATTTT
CASAETPRSGNTIYF
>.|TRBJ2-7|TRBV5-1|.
TGCGCCAGCACCCCGGGACATTATCCCCACGAGCAGTACTTC
CASTPGHYPHEQYF
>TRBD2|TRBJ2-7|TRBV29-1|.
TGCAGCGTTGCAGGCGGGGGGGCTTACGAGCAGTACTTC
CSVAGGGAYEQYF
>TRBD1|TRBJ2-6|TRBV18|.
TGTGCCAGCTCAACAGGACAGGGGAGTGGGGATGGGGCCAACGTCCTGACTTTC
CASSTGQGSGDGANVLTF
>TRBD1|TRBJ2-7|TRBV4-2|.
TGTGCCAGCAGCCAGGGACAGGGTTTTGGCTACGAGCAGTACTTC
CASSQGQGFGYEQYF
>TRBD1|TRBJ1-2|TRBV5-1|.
TGCGCCAGCAGCGAAGCAGGGGGCTACGAGGGCTACACCTTC
CASSEAGGYEGYTF
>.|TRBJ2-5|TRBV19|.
TGTGCCAGTAGAGACCGAACCCAAGAGACCCAGTACTTC
CASRDRTQETQYF
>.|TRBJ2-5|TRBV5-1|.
TGCGCCAGCAGCTTGGATCAGGGGCGCCAAGAGACCCAGTACTTC
CASSLDQGRQETQYF
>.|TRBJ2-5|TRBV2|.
TGTGCCAGCAGAGGACCGGAGACCCAGTACTTC
CASRGPETQYF
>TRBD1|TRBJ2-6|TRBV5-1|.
TGCGCCAGCAGCTTGGTGGCAGGGGGCCTACTAAGCTCTGGGGCCAACGTCCTGACTTTC
CASSLVAGGLLSSGANVLTF
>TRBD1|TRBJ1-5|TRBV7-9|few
TGTGCCAGCAGTACACAGGGGTCCGAACAGCCCCAGCATTTT
CASSTQGSEQPQHF
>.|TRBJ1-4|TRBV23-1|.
TGCGCCAGCAGTCAATTTCGTGGTGGCGATCGGGAAAAACTGTTTTTT
CASSQFRGGDREKLFF
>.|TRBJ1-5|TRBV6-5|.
TGTGCCGCACTCGCGGGGTGGGACAATCAGCCCCAGCATTTT
CAALAGWDNQPQHF
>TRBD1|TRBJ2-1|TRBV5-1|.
TGCGCCAGCAGCCCGGGACAGGGGGCGTACAATGAGCAGTTCTTC
CASSPGQGAYNEQFF
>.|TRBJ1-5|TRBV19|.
TGTGCCAGTAGGTTAGGGTTCCAGCCCCAGCATTTT
CASRLGFQPQHF
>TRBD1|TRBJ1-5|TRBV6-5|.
TGTGCCAGCAGTCCCGGACAGGGGAAGCAGCCCCAGCATTTT
CASSPGQGKQPQHF
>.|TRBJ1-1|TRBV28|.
TGTGCCAGCAGTTCTGAGACTGAAGCTTTCTTT
CASSSETEAFF